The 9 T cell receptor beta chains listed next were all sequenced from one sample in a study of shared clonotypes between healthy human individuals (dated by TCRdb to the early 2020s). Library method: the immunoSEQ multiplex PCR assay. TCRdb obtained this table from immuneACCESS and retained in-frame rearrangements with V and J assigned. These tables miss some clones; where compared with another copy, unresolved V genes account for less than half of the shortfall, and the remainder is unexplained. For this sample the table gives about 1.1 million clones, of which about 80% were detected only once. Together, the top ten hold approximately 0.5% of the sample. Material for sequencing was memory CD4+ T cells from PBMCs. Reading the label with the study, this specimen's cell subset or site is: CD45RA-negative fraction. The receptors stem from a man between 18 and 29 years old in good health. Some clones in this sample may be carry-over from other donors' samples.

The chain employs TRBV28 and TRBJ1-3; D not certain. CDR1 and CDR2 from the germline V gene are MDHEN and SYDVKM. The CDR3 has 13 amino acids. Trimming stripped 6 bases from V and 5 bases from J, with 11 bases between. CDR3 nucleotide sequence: TGTGCCAGCAGCCTCCCGCTAAGAAACACCATATATTTT. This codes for CASSLPLRNTIYF. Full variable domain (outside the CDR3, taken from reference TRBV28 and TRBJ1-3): DVKVTQSSRYLVKRTGEKVFLECVQDMDHENMFWYRQDPGLGLRLIYFSYDVKMKEKGDIPEGYSVSREKKERFSLILESASTNQTSMYLCASSLPLRNTIYFGEGSWLTVV.

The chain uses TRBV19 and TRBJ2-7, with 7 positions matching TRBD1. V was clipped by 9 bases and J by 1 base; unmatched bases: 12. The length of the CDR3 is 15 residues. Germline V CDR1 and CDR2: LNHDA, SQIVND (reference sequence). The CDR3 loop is CASGDSSLGSYEQYF. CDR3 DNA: TGTGCCAGCGGGGACAGCTCCCTGGGGTCCTACGAGCAGTACTTC.

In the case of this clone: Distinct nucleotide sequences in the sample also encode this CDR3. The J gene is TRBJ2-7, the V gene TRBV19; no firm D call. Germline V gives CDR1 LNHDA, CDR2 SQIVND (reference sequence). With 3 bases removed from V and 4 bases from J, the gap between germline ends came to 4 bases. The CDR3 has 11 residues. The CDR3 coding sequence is TGTGCCAGTAGTATTGGTTACGAGCAGTACTTC. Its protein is CASSIGYEQYF.

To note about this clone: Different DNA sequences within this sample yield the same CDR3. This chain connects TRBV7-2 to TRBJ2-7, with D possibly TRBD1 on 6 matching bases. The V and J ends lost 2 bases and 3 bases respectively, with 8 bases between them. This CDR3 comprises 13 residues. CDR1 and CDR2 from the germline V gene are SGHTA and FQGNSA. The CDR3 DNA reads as TGTGCCAGCAGCTTAACAGGGCTCTACGAGCAGTACTTC. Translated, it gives CASSLTGLYEQYF.

In DNA form, the CDR3 reads TGCAGCGTAAACACAGGGACTGGGGCCAACGTCCTGACTTTC. The encoded protein is CSVNTGTGANVLTF. The chain couples TRBV29-1 to TRBJ2-6, with D possibly being TRBD1 (6 bases). V dropped 6 bases and J dropped 2 bases, with 11 bases sitting between them. Germline-derived CDR1 and CDR2 are SQVTM and ANQGSEA. The CDR3 is 14 residues long.

In DNA form, the CDR3 reads TGTGCCAGCAGCTTTTATCCATCTCGGACAGGGCAGGGGAAGACCCAGTACTTC. It translates to CASSFYPSRTGQGKTQYF. J is TRBJ2-5 and V is TRBV7-2, with 8 bases matching TRBD1. Per the germline V gene, CDR1 is SGHTA and CDR2 is FQGNSA. The CDR3 sequence is 18 residues long. V shed 3 bases, J shed 6 bases, and the junction held 18 bases outside the gene matches. Looking up the rest from reference TRBV7-2 and TRBJ2-5 gives the full variable domain: GAGVSQSPSNKVTEKGKDVELRCDPISGHTALYWYRQSLGQGLEFLIYFQGNSAPDKSGLPSDRFSAERTGGSVSTLTIQRTQQEDSAVYLCASSFYPSRTGQGKTQYFGPGTRLLVL.

CDR3: CASSLGWTGSNEKLFF. In nucleotides, the CDR3 is TGTGCCAGCAGCTTAGGCTGGACAGGGTCTAATGAAAAACTGTTTTTT. The rearrangement joins TRBV7-6 to TRBJ1-4, with 8 bases identical to TRBD1. CDR3 length equals 16 residues. Germline trimming cut 1 base from V and 3 bases from J; bases unmatched to any gene: 4. Germline CDR1 reads SGHVS; CDR2 reads FNYEAQ.

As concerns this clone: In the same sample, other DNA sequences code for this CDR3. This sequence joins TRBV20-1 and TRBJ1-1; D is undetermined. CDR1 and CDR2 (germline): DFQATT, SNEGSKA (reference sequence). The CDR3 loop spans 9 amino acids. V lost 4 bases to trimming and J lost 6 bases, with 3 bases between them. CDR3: CSATPEAFF. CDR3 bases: TGCAGTGCTACCCCTGAAGCTTTCTTT.

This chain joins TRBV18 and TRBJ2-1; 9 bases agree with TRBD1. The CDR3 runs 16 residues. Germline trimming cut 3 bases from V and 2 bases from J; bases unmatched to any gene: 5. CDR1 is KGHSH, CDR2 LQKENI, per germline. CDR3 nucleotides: TGTGCCAGCTCACCGCCGGGGACAGGGACCTACAATGAGCAGTTCTTC. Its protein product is CASSPPGTGTYNEQFF.